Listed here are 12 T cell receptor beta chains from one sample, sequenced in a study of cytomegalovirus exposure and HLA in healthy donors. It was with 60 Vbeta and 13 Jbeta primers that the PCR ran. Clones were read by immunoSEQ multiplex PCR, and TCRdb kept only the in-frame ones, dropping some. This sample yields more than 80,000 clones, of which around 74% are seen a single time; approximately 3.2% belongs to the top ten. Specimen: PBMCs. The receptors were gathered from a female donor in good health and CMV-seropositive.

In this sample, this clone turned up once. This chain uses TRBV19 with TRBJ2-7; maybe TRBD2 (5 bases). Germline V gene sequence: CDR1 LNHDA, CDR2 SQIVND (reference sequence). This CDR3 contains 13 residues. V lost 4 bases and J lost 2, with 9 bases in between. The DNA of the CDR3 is TGTGCCAGTAGTACCTTCGGGGCCTACGAGCAGTACTTC. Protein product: CASSTFGAYEQYF. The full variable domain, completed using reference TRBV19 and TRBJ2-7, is DGGITQSPKYLFRKEGQNVTLSCEQNLNHDAMYWYRQDPGQGLRLIYYSQIVNDFQKGDIAEGYSVSREKKESFPLTVTSAQKNPTAFYLCASSTFGAYEQYFGPGTRLTVT.

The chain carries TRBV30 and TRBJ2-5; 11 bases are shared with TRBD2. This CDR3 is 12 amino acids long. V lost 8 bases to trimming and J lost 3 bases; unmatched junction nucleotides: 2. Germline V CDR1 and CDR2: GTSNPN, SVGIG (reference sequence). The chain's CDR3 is CALTSGEETQYF. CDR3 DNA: TGTGCCCTGACTAGCGGGGAAGAGACCCAGTACTTC.

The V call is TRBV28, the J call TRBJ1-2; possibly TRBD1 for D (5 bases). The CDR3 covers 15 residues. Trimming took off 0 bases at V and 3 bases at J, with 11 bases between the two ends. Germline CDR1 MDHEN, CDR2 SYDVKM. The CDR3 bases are TGTGCCAGCAGTTTATGGAGAGGGGACTACTATGGCTACACCTTC. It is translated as CASSLWRGDYYGYTF.

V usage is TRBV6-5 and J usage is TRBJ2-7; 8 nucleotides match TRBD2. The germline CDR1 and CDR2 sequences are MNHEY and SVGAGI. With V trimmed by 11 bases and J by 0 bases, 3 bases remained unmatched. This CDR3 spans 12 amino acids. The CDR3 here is CASGGASYEQYF. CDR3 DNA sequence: TGTGCCTCGGGGGGGGCCTCCTACGAGCAGTACTTC.

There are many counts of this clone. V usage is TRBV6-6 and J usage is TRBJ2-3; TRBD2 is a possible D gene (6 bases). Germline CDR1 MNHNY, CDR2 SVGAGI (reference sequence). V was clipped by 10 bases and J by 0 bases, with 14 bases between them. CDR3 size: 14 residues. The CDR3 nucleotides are TGTGCCACCTACGGGAGTTGGAGCACAGATACGCAGTATTTT. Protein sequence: CATYGSWSTDTQYF.

CDR3 bases: TGTGCCAGCAGTAAACGGACTCCCGCGGGCTATGGCTACACCTTC. As protein: CASSKRTPAGYGYTF. The chain combines TRBV6-5 with TRBJ1-2; D unclear. The CDR3 spans 15 residues. The germline V gene encodes CDR1 MNHEY and CDR2 SVGAGI. V lost 5 bases and J lost 4, with 17 bases in between.

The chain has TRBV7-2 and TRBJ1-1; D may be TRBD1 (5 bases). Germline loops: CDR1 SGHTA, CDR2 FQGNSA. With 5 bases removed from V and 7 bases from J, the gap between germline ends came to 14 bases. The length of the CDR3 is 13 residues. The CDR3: CASSRGAGDEAFF. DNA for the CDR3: TGTGCCAGCAGCCGAGGGGCGGGGGATGAAGCTTTCTTT.

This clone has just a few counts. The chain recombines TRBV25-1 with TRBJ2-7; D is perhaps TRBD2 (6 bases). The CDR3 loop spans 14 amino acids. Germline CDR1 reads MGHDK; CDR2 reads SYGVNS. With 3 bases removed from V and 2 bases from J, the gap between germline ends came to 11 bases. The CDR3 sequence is CASSDPGDPYEQYF. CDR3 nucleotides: TGTGCCAGCAGTGATCCGGGAGATCCCTACGAGCAGTACTTC.

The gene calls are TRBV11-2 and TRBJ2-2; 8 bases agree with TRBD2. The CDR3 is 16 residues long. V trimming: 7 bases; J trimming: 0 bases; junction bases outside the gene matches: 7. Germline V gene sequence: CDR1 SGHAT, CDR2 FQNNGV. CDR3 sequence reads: CASTRRGAANTGELFF. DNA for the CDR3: TGTGCCAGCACGCGGCGGGGGGCCGCGAACACCGGGGAGCTGTTTTTT.

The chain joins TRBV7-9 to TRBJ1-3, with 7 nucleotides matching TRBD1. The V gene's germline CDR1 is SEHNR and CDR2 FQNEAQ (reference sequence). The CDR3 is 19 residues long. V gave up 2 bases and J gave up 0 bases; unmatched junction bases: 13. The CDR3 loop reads CASSLNMLGTASSGNTIYF. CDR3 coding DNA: TGTGCCAGCAGCTTAAACATGCTTGGGACAGCTAGCTCTGGAAACACCATATATTTT.

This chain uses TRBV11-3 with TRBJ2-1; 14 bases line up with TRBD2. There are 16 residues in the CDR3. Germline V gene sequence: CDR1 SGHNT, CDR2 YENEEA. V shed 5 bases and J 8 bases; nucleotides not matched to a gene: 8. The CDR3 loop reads CASSAAGTSGSDEQFF. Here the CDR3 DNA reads TGTGCCAGCAGCGCCGCCGGGACTAGCGGGAGTGATGAGCAGTTCTTC.

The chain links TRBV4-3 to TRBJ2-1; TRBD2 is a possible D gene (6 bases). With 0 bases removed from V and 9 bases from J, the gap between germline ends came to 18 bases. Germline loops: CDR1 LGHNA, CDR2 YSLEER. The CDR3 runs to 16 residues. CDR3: CASSQELLAYVSEQFF. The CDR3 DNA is TGCGCCAGCAGCCAAGAACTACTAGCATACGTTAGTGAGCAGTTCTTC.